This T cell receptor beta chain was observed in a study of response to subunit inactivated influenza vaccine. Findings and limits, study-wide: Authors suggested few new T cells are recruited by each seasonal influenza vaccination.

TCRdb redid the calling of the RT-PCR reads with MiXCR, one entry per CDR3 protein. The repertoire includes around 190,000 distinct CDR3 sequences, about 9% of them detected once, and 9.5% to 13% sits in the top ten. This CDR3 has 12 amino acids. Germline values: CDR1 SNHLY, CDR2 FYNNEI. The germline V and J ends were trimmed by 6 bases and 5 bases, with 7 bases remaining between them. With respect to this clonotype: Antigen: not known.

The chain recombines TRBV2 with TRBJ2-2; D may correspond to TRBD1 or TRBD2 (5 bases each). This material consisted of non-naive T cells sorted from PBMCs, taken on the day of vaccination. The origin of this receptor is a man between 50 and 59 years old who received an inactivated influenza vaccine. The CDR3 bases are TGTGCCAGCAGGGGGACGACCGGGGAGCTGTTTTTT. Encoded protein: CASRGTTGELFF.